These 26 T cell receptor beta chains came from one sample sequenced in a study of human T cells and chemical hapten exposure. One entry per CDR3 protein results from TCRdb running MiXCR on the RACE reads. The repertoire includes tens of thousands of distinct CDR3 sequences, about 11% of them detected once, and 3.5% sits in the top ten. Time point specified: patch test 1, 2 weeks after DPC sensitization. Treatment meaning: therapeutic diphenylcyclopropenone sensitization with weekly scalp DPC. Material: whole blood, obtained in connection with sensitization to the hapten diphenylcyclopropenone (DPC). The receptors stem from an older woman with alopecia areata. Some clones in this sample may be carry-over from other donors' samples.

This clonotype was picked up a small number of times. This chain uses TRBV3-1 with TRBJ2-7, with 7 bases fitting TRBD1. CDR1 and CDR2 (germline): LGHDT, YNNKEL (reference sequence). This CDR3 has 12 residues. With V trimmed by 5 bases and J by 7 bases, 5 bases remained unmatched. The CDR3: CASSTNRGEQYF. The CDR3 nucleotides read TGTGCCAGCAGCACAAACAGGGGAGAGCAGTACTTC.

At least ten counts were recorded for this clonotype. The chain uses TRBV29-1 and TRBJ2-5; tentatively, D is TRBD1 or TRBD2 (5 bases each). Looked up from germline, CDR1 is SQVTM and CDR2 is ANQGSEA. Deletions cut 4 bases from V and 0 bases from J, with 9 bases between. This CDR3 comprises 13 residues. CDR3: CSVVGAYQETQYF. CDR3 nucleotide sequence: TGCAGCGTTGTCGGGGCGTACCAAGAGACCCAGTACTTC. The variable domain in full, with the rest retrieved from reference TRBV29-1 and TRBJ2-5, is SAVISQKPSRDICQRGTSLTIQCQVDSQVTMMFWYRQQPGQSLTLIATANQGSEATYESGFVIDKFPISRPNLTFSTLTVSNMSPEDSSIYLCSVVGAYQETQYFGPGTRLLVL.

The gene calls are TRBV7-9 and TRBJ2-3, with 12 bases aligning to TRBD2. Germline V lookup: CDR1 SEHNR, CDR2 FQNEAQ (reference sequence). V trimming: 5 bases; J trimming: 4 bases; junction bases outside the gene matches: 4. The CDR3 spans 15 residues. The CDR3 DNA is TGTGCCAGCAGCCCGACTAGCGGGGGTGCAGATACGCAGTATTTT. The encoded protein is CASSPTSGGADTQYF.

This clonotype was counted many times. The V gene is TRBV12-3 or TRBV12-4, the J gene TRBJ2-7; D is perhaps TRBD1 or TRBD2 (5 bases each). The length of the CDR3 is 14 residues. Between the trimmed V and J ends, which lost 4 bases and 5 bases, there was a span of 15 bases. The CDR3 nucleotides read TGTGCCAGCAGTTCACTTCCGGGACGGAACGAGCAGTACTTC. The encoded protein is CASSSLPGRNEQYF.

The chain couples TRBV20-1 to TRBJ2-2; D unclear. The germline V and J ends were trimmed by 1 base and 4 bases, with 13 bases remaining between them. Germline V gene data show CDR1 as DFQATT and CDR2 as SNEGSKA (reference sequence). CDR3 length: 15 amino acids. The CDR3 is CSARAGPRGTGELFF. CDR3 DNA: TGCAGTGCTAGAGCCGGCCCGCGAGGCACCGGGGAGCTGTTTTTT.

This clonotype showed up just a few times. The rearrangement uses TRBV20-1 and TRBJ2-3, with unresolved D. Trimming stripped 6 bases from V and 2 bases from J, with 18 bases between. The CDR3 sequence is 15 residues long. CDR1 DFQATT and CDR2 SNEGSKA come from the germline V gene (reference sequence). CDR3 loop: CSAHDGGGITDTQYF. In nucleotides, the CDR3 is TGCAGTGCCCACGACGGTGGTGGGATCACAGATACGCAGTATTTT.

The CDR3 loop reads CASSLGRSVGTDTQYF. The CDR3, as DNA: TGCGCCAGCAGCTTGGGTCGATCTGTTGGCACAGATACGCAGTATTTT. The V and J genes are TRBV5-1 and TRBJ2-3; D remains unclear. CDR1 and CDR2 (germline): SGHRS, YFSETQ. The V end lost 0 bases, the J end lost 1 base, and 12 bases lay between the germline ends. CDR3 length: 16 amino acids. Full variable domain (missing parts from reference TRBV5-1 and TRBJ2-3): KAGVTQTPRYLIKTRGQQVTLSCSPISGHRSVSWYQQTPGQGLQFLFEYFSETQRNKGNFPGRFSGRQFSNSRSEMNVSTLELGDSALYLCASSLGRSVGTDTQYFGPGTRLTVL.

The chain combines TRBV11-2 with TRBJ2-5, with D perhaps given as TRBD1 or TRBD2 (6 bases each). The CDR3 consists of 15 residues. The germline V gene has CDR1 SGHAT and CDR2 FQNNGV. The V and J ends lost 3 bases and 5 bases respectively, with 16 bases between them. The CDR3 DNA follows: TGTGCCAGCAGCTTTGCCGGAGGGGGGATGGAGACCCAGTACTTC. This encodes CASSFAGGGMETQYF.

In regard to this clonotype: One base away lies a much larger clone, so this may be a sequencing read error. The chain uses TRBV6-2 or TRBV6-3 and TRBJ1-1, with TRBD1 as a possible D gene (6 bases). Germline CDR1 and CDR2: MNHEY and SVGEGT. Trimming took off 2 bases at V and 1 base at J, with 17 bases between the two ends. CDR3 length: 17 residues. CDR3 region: CASSYLLAGRGNTEAFF. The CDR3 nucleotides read TGTGCCAGCAGTTACCTATTAGCAGGCAGGGGGAACACTGAAGCTTTCTTT.

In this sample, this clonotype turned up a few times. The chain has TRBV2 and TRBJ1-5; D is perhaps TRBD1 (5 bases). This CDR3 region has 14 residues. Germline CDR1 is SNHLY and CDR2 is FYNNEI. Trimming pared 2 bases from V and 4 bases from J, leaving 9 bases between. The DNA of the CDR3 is TGTGCCAGCAGTGAACAGGGAGAGAATCAGCCCCAGCATTTT. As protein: CASSEQGENQPQHF.

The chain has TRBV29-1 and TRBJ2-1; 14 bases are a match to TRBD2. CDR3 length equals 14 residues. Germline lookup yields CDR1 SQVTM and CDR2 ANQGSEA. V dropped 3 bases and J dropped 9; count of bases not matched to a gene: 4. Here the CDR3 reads CSVDGLAGGVEQFF. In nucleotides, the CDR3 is TGCAGCGTTGACGGACTAGCGGGGGGTGTTGAGCAGTTCTTC.

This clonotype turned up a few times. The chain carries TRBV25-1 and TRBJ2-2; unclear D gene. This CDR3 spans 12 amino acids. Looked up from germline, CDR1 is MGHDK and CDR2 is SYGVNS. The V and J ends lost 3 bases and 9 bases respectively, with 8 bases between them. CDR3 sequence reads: CASSEPLRELFF. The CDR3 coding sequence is TGTGCCAGCAGTGAGCCCCTTCGGGAGCTGTTTTTT.

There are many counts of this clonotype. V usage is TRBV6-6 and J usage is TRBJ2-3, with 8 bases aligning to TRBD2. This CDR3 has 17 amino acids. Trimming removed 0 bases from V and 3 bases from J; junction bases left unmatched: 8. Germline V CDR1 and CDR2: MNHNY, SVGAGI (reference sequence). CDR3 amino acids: CASSYSPPTSATDTQYF. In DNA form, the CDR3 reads TGTGCCAGCAGTTACTCGCCGCCGACTAGCGCAACAGATACGCAGTATTTT.

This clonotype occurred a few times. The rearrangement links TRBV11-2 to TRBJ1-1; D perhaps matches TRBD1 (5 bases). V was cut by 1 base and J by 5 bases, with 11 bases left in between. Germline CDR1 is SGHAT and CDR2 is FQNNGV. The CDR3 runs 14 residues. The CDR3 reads CASSLVGGSTEAFF. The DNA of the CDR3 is TGTGCCAGCAGCTTAGTGGGGGGATCAACTGAAGCTTTCTTT.

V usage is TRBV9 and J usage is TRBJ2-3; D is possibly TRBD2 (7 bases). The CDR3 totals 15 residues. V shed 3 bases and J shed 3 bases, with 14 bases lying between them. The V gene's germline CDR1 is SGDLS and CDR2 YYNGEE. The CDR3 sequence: CASSGGGRFTDTQYF. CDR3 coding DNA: TGTGCCAGCAGCGGCGGGGGCCGATTTACAGATACGCAGTATTTT.

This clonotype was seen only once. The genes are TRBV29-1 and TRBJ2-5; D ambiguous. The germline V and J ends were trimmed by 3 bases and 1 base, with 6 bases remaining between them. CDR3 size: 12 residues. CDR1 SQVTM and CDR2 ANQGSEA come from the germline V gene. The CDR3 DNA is TGCAGCGTTGACCAGAGCCAAGAGACCCAGTACTTC. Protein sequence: CSVDQSQETQYF. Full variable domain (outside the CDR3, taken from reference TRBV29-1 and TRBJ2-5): SAVISQKPSRDICQRGTSLTIQCQVDSQVTMMFWYRQQPGQSLTLIATANQGSEATYESGFVIDKFPISRPNLTFSTLTVSNMSPEDSSIYLCSVDQSQETQYFGPGTRLLVL.

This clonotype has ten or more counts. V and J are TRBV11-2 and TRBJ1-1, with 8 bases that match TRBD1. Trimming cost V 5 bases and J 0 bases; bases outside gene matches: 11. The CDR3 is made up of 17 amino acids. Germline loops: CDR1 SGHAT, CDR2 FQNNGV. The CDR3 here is CASSIPQGANLNTEAFF. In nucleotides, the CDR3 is TGTGCCAGCAGCATACCCCAGGGGGCGAATTTGAACACTGAAGCTTTCTTT.

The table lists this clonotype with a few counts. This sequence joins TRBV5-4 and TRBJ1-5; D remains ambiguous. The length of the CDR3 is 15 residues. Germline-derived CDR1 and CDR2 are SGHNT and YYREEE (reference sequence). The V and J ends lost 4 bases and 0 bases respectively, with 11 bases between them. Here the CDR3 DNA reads TGTGCCAGCAGCCTACGGACGGATAGCAATCAGCCCCAGCATTTT. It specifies CASSLRTDSNQPQHF.

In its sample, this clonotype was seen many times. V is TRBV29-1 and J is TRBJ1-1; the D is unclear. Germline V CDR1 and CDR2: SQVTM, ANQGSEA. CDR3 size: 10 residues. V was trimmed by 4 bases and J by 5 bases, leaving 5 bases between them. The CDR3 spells CSVVGTEAFF. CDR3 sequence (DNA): TGCAGCGTTGTGGGGACTGAAGCTTTCTTT.

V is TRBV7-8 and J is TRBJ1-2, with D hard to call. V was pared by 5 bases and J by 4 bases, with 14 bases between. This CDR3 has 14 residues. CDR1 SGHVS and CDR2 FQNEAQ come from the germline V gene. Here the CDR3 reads CASSPQPATYGYTF. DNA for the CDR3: TGTGCCAGCAGCCCCCAACCAGCGACCTATGGCTACACCTTC. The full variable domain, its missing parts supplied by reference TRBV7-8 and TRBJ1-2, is GAGVSQSPRYKVAKRGQDVALRCDPISGHVSLFWYQQALGQGPEFLTYFQNEAQLDKSGLPSDRFFAERPEGSVSTLKIQRTQQEDSAVYLCASSPQPATYGYTFGSGTRLTVV.

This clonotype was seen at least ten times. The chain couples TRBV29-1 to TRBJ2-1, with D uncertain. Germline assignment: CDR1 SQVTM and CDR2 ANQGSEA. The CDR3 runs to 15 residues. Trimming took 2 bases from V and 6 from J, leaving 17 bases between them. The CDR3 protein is CSVEFYPSSANEQFF. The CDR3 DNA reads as TGCAGCGTTGAATTCTACCCCTCCAGCGCCAATGAGCAGTTCTTC.

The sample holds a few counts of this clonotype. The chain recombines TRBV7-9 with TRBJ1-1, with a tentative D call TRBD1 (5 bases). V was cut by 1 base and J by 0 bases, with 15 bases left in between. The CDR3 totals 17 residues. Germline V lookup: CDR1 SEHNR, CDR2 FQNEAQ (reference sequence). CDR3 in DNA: TGTGCCAGCAGCTTAGGTGGTTCTGGGGGGGTGAACACTGAAGCTTTCTTT. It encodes CASSLGGSGGVNTEAFF.

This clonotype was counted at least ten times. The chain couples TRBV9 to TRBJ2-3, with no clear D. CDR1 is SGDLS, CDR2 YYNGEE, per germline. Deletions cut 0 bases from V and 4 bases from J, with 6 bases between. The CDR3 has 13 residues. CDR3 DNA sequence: TGTGCCAGCAGCGTAGTAGGCGCAGATACGCAGTATTTT. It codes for CASSVVGADTQYF.

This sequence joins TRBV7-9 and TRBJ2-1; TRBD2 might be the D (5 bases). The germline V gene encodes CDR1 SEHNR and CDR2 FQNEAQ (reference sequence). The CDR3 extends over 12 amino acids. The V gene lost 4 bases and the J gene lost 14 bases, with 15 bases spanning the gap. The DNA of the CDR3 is TGTGCCAGCAGCTCCAAGAGGGTCGTAGAGTTCTTC. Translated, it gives CASSSKRVVEFF.

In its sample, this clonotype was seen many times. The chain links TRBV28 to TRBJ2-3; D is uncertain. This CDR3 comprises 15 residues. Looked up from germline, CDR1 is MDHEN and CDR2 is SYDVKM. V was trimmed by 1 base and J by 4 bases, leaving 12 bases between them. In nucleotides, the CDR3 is TGTGCCAGCAGTTTATATACAAGTGGTCCAGATACGCAGTATTTT. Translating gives CASSLYTSGPDTQYF.

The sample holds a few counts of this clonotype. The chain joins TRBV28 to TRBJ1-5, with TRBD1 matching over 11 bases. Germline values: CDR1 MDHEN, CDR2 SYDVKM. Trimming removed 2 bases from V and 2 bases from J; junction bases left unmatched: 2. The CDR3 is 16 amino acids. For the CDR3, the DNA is TGTGCCAGCAGTTTAAGGACAGGGGGCGGCAATCAGCCCCAGCATTTT. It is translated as CASSLRTGGGNQPQHF.